Sample share makes the clone carrying this TCR beta chain large. What it binds is unknown. For a library built for alpha chains, this beta chain is a stray read; little rests on its size. The data were obtained in a study of spatial heterogeneity in lung cancer. As for the study in general: Alpha-chain sequences were consistently detected in smaller numbers than beta-chain sequences. Whole-study results and caveats: Expanded tumor TCRs that were ubiquitous appeared in blood more at resection than follow-up.

As for time point: sample taken at primary tumor resection. The study sequenced unsorted whole RNA from tumor, nontumor lung or frozen PBMC. The donors, 60 to 80 patients with untreated early-stage non-small cell lung cancer, provided the samples. A distinct unique molecular identifier was carried by each TCR cDNA molecule. MiXCR was run by TCRdb on the 5' RACE reads, yielding one entry per CDR3 protein. The table lists 950 to 1,200 distinct CDR3 sequences, around 25% of them singletons. Germline CDR1 reads MNHEY; CDR2 reads SVGEGT. The CDR3 loop spans 9 amino acids. Trimming took off 7 bases at V and 5 bases at J, with 3 bases between the two ends.

The specimen comprised PBMCs, sampled at surgery. The J gene is TRBJ2-7, the V gene TRBV6-2 or TRBV6-3; no reliable D call. The origin of this receptor is a female donor with early-stage non-small cell lung cancer. In nucleotides, the CDR3 is TGTGCCAGCAAGCACGAGCAGTACTTC. Its protein product is CASKHEQYF.